The clone carrying this TCR beta chain was found a few times. Its antigen remains unidentified. These data belong to a study of spatial heterogeneity in lung cancer. Study summary: More beta-chain than alpha-chain sequences were consistently detected. General observations from the study: Mutation tallies in tumors tracked expanded intratumoral alpha and beta TCR counts.

TCRdb independently ran MiXCR on the 5' RACE reads; one entry per CDR3 protein. The repertoire includes about 3,900 distinct CDR3 sequences, over 9% of them detected once, and less than 20% sits in the top ten. The ends were cut back, 1 base at V and 0 bases at J, with 13 bases in the middle. The germline gives CDR1 SGHAT, CDR2 FQNNGV. The CDR3 totals 17 residues. Time point of the sample: sample taken at primary tumor resection. Unsorted whole RNA samples from tumor, nontumor lung or frozen PBMC were sequenced. This TCR derives from a female donor with early-stage non-small cell lung cancer. This sample comprised lung tumor tissue, obtained at surgery. The chain has TRBV11-2 and TRBJ2-1; unclear D gene. The CDR3, as DNA: TGTGCCAGCAGCTTAGTATTTCGGGTGTCCTCCTACAATGAGCAGTTCTTC. Its translation is CASSLVFRVSSYNEQFF. Full variable domain (missing parts from reference TRBV11-2 and TRBJ2-1): EAGVAQSPRYKIIEKRQSVAFWCNPISGHATLYWYQQILGQGPKLLIQFQNNGVVDDSQLPKDRFSAERLKGVDSTLKIQPAKLEDSAVYLCASSLVFRVSSYNEQFFGPGTRLTVL.